This passage covers 9 T cell receptor beta chains from one sample sequenced in a study of blood T cell repertoires in COVID-19. Clones were read by immunoSEQ multiplex PCR, and TCRdb kept only the in-frame ones, dropping some. The table has some 80,000 clones, around 86% seen once; the top ten hold roughly two fifths. Sequenced input: peripheral blood. All receptors come from a man of 80 years or more with acute or convalescent COVID-19.

This clone was seen once. The chain uses TRBV7-3 and TRBJ2-3, with a possible D match to TRBD1 (6 bases). CDR3 size: 17 residues. In germline, CDR1 is SGHTA, CDR2 FQGTGA. Between the trimmed V and J ends, which lost 5 bases and 5 bases, there was a span of 23 bases. The CDR3 DNA reads as TGTGCCAGCAGCCCTTCCCCGGGCAGGGCACAGGGAGATACGCAGTATTTT. This gives the protein CASSPSPGRAQGDTQYF.

V gene TRBV10-3 combines with J gene TRBJ1-5; maybe TRBD1 (5 bases). CDR3 length: 13 residues. The V and J ends lost 4 bases and 1 base respectively, with 5 bases between them. Germline lookup yields CDR1 ENHRY and CDR2 SYGVKD. The CDR3 protein is CAISGQSNQPQHF. In DNA form, the CDR3 reads TGTGCCATCAGTGGACAGAGCAATCAGCCCCAGCATTTT.

The CDR3: CASSFFRQAAAKETQYF. CDR3 DNA: TGTGCCAGCAGCTTTTTTCGACAGGCGGCGGCCAAAGAGACCCAGTACTTC. The chain employs TRBV7-9 and TRBJ2-5; D is possibly TRBD1 (6 bases). V lost 3 bases and J 3 bases, leaving 20 bases between the germline ends. The CDR3 is 17 amino acids. Germline V CDR1 and CDR2: SEHNR, FQNEAQ (reference sequence).

The gene calls are TRBV6-6 and TRBJ2-7; 9 bases match TRBD1. The germline V gene has CDR1 MNHNY and CDR2 SVGAGI (reference sequence). The J segment lost 7 bases and the V segment lost 4 bases, leaving 8 bases of the junction unmatched. The CDR3 is 14 amino acids. CDR3: CASSSRDRAREQYF. For the CDR3, the DNA is TGTGCCAGCAGTTCCCGGGACAGGGCACGGGAGCAGTACTTC.

This chain joins TRBV19 and TRBJ1-6, with 9 positions matching TRBD1. The CDR3 contains 13 residues. Trimming removed 6 bases from V and 8 bases from J; junction bases left unmatched: 2. Germline V lookup: CDR1 LNHDA, CDR2 SQIVND (reference sequence). The CDR3 here is CASRTGGDSPLHF. The CDR3 nucleotides are TGTGCCAGTAGAACAGGGGGCGATTCACCCCTCCACTTT.

This clone was picked up one time. The rearrangement uses TRBV5-1 and TRBJ2-1; 11 nucleotides align to TRBD2. Trimming cost V 4 bases and J 5 bases; bases outside gene matches: 5. Germline V gene lookup returns CDR1 SGHRS and CDR2 YFSETQ. The CDR3 is made up of 15 amino acids. Here the CDR3 reads CASSDLAGGDNEQFF. The CDR3 bases are TGCGCCAGCAGCGACCTAGCGGGGGGAGACAATGAGCAGTTCTTC.

This chain uses TRBV6-5 with TRBJ2-6; a weak D match, TRBD2 (6 bases). Germline CDR1 reads MNHEY; CDR2 reads SVGAGI. The CDR3 extends over 15 amino acids. Between the trimmed V and J ends, which lost 3 bases and 2 bases, there was a span of 8 bases. The CDR3 DNA follows: TGTGCCAGCAGTTATGGAGGGACTGGGGCCAACGTCCTGACTTTC. Its protein product is CASSYGGTGANVLTF.

V and J are TRBV7-9 and TRBJ2-1, with D tentatively TRBD2 (5 bases). CDR1 is SEHNR and CDR2 is FQNEAQ in the germline V gene (reference sequence). This CDR3 is 15 amino acids long. The germline V and J ends were trimmed by 5 bases and 8 bases, with 19 bases remaining between them. The DNA of the CDR3 is TGTGCCAGCAGCCCCATGAGAGGGCTTTTGGATGAGCAGTTCTTC. This codes for CASSPMRGLLDEQFF. Together with reference TRBV7-9 and TRBJ2-1, the CDR3 gives the full variable domain: DTGVSQNPRHKITKRGQNVTFRCDPISEHNRLYWYRQTLGQGPEFLTYFQNEAQLEKSRLLSDRFSAERPKGSFSTLEIQRTEQGDSAMYLCASSPMRGLLDEQFFGPGTRLTVL.

This clone was seen a handful of times. V gene TRBV6-4 combines with J gene TRBJ1-5, with 8 bases lining up with TRBD1. In germline, CDR1 is MRHNA, CDR2 SNTAGT. The CDR3 consists of 14 residues. Trimming removed 4 bases from V and 4 bases from J; junction bases left unmatched: 3. The CDR3 DNA follows: TGTGCCAGCAGTGCAACAGGGGGGAATCAGCCCCAGCATTTT. Protein sequence: CASSATGGNQPQHF.